Sequencing of this TCR beta chain was carried out in a study of T cell repertoires and HLA-DP antigens. Study-wide findings and caveats: The CD4+ repertoire was not split into naive and memory.

Clones were read by immunoSEQ multiplex PCR, and TCRdb kept only the in-frame ones, dropping some. The sample lists about 89,000 clones, around nine tenths occurring once. Note on this clone: Its antigen is not known.

The TCR originated in a man aged 50 to 59 in good health and CMV-seronegative. The sequencing sample was made of CD4+ T cells from PBMCs.

This CDR3 reads CASSYNEKLFF. The CDR3 nucleotides read TGTGCCAGCAGTTACAACGAAAAACTGTTTTTT. The J gene is TRBJ1-4, the V gene TRBV6-6, with unresolved D. V dropped 2 bases and J dropped 8 bases, with 3 bases sitting between them. CDR1 and CDR2 from the germline V gene are MNHNY and SVGAGI (reference sequence). CDR3 length equals 11 residues.